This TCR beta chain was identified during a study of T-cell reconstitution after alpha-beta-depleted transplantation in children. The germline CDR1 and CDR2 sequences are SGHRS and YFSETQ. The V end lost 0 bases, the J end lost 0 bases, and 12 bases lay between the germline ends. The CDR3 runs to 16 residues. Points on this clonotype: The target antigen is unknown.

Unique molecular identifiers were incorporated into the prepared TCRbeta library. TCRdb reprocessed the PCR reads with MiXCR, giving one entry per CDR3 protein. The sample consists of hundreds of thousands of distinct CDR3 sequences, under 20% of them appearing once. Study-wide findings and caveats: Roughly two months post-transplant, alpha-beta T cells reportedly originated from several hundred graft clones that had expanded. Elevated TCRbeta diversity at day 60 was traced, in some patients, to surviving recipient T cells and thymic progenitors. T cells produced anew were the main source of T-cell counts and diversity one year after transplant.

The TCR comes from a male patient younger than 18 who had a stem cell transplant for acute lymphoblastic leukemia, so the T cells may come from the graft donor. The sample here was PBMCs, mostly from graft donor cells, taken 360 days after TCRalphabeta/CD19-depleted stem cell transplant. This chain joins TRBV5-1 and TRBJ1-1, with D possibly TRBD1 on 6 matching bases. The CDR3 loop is CASSLVGGLMNTEAFF. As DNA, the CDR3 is TGCGCCAGCAGCTTGGTCGGGGGCCTCATGAACACTGAAGCTTTCTTT. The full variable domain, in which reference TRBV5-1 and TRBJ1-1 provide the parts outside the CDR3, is KAGVTQTPRYLIKTRGQQVTLSCSPISGHRSVSWYQQTPGQGLQFLFEYFSETQRNKGNFPGRFSGRQFSNSRSEMNVSTLELGDSALYLCASSLVGGLMNTEAFFGQGTRLTVV.